This T cell receptor beta chain was sequenced in a study of shared clonotypes between healthy human individuals (dated by TCRdb to the early 2020s). As for the study more broadly: A few men and two women, aged 18 to 49 years, made up the cohort. For each donor, three plates each were used for CD4 naive and CD4 memory, two plates were used for CD8 naive, and one plate was used for CD8 memory. To estimate repertoire size and how much clonotype sharing occurs between individuals, the study deeply sequenced the blood TCR repertoires of about 5 healthy adults. Different laboratories and diverse techniques were used to prepare libraries and sequence TCR repertoires, to increase sequencing depth and limit assay-specific biases. Leukapheresis yielded between about 0.8 and 8.9 billion PBMCs per donor. Results and caveats for the whole study, not just this receptor: Rarefaction of sorted-subset datasets indicated incomplete sequencing despite the large sequencing depth. Across a few donors, approximately 5% of naive CD4, 3% to 4% of naive CD8, around 2.1% of memory CD4, and about 0.4% of memory CD8 clonotypes were shared. Sampling was restricted to blood, and TCR repertoires in tissue are likely to differ from TCR repertoires in blood. Naive subsets generally had larger estimated clonotype richness than memory subsets. Pairwise subsampling led to the expectation that sequencing depth would affect the degree of clonotype sharing among donors. Compared with non-shared clonotypes, clonotypes shared by all four sorted-subset donors had higher generation probabilities. The small number of donors limited the genetic and exposure-history diversity represented.

Reading from cysteine to phenylalanine, the CDR3 counts 15 amino acids. Only the CDR3 DNA is retained, 45 bases long and in frame from the first base. For CDR1 and CDR2, the germline V gene lists MNHEY and SVGAGI. V drops 1 base and J drops 9 bases, leaving 16 bases in between. Using the deep immunoSEQ assay, multiplex PCR amplified TCR CDR3 regions from genomic DNA. Extracted genomic DNA from each cell subset was spread evenly across all wells of several immunoSEQ 96-well plates, with each plate serving as a replicate. Each replicate PCR for sorted subsets received approximately 220 ng genomic DNA, equal to 30,000 or so T cell genomes. Purified libraries were quantified with a Qubit 3.0 fluorometer, sized on a Bioanalyzer 2100, and re-quantified with the KAPA Library Quantification kit. Every immunoSEQ 96-well plate was sequenced on a dedicated single-read 150-cycle Illumina NextSeq 550 flow cell. Per the source publication's procedure: Because the immunoSEQ output held only junctional sequences and lacked quality scores, the filtering could not match the filtering applied to full-length reads. Sequences were annotated with PyIR, a Python wrapper for IgBLAST v1.9, and V/J genes and CDR3 were assigned using IMGT germline references. Reads were filtered out if the reads had weak V/J assignments (E-value above 1e-6), no CDR3, stop codons, out-of-frame junctions, or ambiguous translated residues. V3J clonotypes were defined as sequences sharing the same inferred V gene, J gene, and CDR3 amino acid sequence. The percentage overlap between two repertoires was calculated by dividing the number of shared unique clonotypes by the size of the smaller repertoire. Richness of each repertoire was evaluated using RTK rarefaction, the Chao1 estimator, and Recon v2.1 estimates of unobserved clonotypes. For all TCRbeta clonotypes obtained by the gDNA method from a handful of donors, generation probabilities were computed with OLGA. Held by TCRdb, this immuneACCESS table contains in-frame sequences only and omits some clones. Under half of the omission traces to an unresolved V gene where checked; the cause of the rest is unknown. V and J calls and clone size are copied from that table; D and trimming were computed from the DNA. Within this sample are about 2.5 million clones, with roughly 90% of them counted one time only. The ten largest clones add up to more than 0.35% of the sample.

Donors were healthy HIV-negative adults with no recently reported acute infections or vaccinations. Every donor was a Caucasian adult living in Nashville, Tennessee, USA. CD4+ T cells were enriched by magnetic negative selection, after which naive cells were positively selected on CD45RA and the negative fraction was taken as the memory subset. Blood was obtained by leukapheresis, after which PBMCs were separated by Ficoll-Histopaque density gradient centrifugation and cryopreserved in liquid nitrogen vapor phase. Purity and quantity of every magnetically sorted T cell population were checked by analytical flow cytometry. From each sorted fraction, genomic DNA was isolated and quantified by UV absorbance on a Nanodrop 2000c. A note on this clone: There is no known antigen for this receptor. Base qualities are not provided; no much larger clone lies one nucleotide away.

This TCR came from a young man in good health. Some clones in this sample may be carry-over from other donors' samples. Sequenced: naive CD4+ T cells from PBMCs. The cell subset or site label, as the study defines it: CD45RA+ positively selected. This chain is built from TRBV6-5 and TRBJ1-5; a tentative D call is TRBD1 (5 bases match). The CDR3 region: CASSYWGSSKGPQHF. In nucleotides, the sequence is TGTGCCAGCAGTTACTGGGGCAGCTCAAAAGGGCCCCAGCATTTT.